The clone carrying this TCR beta chain came up many times. Time point indicated: newly diagnosed GD, antithyroid drugs for less than 3 months. The authors made the TCR library using RNA they extracted from PBMCs. These data originate in a study of regulatory T cells in long-lasting Graves disease. Building the TCR beta libraries relied on iRepertoire HTBI primers, and CDR3 regions underwent Arm-PCR. One entry per CDR3 protein results from TCRdb running MiXCR on the multiplex PCR reads. The sample yields about 520,000 distinct CDR3 sequences, around 12% seen once. V gave up 1 base and J gave up 4 bases, with 10 bases separating them. There are 14 residues in the CDR3. CDR1 and CDR2 (germline): SGHTA, FQGNSA. This sample also belongs to another study, concerning T cells in Graves' hyperthyroidism and ophthalmopathy. That paper states: First-round RT-PCR of the TCR CDR3 relied on the HTBI primer set.

The starting material was peripheral blood mononuclear cells (PBMCs), obtained at new diagnosis, from a patient treated with antithyroid drugs. This TCR was recovered from a woman in her 30s with Graves disease. The chain joins TRBV7-2 to TRBJ1-2; D call uncertain. The CDR3 DNA sequence: TGTGCCAGCAGCTTAGAAAGGTCCAGCTATGGCTACACCTTC. Translating gives CASSLERSSYGYTF.